Given below is one T cell receptor beta chain in context. The table came from immunoSEQ multiplex PCR; TCRdb's copy has only in-frame clones and leaves some out. The data contain tens of thousands of clones, 85% to 95% of them singletons. Germline-derived CDR1 and CDR2 are SGHDT and YYEEEE. The J segment lost 7 bases and the V segment lost 6 bases, leaving 17 bases of the junction unmatched. This CDR3 has 16 amino acids. The entry originates in a study of T cell changes during pregnancy in multiple sclerosis. V usage is TRBV5-6 and J usage is TRBJ1-2, with TRBD1 identical over 8 bases. The specimen comprised peripheral blood, sampled in the third trimester of pregnancy. This receptor was obtained from a female donor in good health, enrolled as a control in a pregnancy study. The CDR3 bases are TGTGCCAGCAACTCCCCCCTTACCCAGGGGGCGCTTGGCTACACCTTC. Translating it yields CASNSPLTQGALGYTF.